This T cell receptor beta chain was obtained from a study of cytomegalovirus exposure and HLA in healthy donors. About the research overall: The use of the same platform for the 120 or so validation repertoires and the 600 to 700 first-cohort repertoires was reported by a later analysis.

TCRdb's copy holds only in-frame clones and misses some; the assay was immunoSEQ multiplex PCR. The sample contains around 300,000 clones, 70% to 90% of which appear only once. The germline V gene encodes CDR1 LGHNA and CDR2 YSLEER. The CDR3 loop spans 14 amino acids. The V end lost 2 bases, the J end lost 8 bases, and 15 bases lay between the germline ends. The chain is built from TRBV4-3 and TRBJ1-2, with D uncertain. This TCR derives from a woman aged 18-29 years in good health and CMV-seronegative. The sample taken for sequencing was PBMCs. CDR3 region: CASSQPTHQAGYTF. CDR3 DNA sequence: TGCGCCAGCAGCCAACCTACTCACCAGGCGGGCTACACCTTC.